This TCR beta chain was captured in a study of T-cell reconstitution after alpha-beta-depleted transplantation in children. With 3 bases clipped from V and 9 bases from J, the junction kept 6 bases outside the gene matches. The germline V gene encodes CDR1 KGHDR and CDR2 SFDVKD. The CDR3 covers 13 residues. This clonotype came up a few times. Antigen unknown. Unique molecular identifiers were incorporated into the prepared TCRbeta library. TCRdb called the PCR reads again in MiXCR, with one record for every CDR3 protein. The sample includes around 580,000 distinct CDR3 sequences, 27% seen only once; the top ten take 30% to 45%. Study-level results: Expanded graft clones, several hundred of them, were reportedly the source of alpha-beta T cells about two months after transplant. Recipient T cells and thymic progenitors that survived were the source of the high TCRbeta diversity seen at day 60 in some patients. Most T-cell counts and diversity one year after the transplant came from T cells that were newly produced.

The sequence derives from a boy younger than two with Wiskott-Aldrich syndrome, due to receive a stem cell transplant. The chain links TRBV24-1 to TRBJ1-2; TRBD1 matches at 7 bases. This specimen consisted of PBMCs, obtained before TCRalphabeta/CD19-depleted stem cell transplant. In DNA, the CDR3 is TGTGCCACCAGTGATGTCGACAGGGCGAGCTACACCTTC. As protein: CATSDVDRASYTF.